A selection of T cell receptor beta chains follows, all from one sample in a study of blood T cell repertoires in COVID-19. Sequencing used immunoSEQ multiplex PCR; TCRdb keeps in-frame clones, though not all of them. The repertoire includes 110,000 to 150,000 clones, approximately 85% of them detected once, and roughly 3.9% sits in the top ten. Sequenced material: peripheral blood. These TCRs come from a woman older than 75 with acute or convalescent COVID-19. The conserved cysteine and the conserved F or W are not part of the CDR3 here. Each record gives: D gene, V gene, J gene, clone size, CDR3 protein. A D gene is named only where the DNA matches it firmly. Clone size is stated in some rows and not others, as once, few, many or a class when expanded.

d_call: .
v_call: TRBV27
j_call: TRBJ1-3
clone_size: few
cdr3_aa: ASSPTWGVNKASGNTIY

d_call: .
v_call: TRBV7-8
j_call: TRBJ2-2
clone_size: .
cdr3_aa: ASSWRGRNTGELF

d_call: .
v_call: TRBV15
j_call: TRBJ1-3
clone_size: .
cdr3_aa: ATSRDQGTAGNTIY

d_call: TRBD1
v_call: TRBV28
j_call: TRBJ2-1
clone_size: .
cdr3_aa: ASSFTPGQGVDEQF

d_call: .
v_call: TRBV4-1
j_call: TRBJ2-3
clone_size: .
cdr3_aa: ASSPGLGGPTDTQY

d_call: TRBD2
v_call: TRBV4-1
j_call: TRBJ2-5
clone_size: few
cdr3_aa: ASSQVAGGETQY

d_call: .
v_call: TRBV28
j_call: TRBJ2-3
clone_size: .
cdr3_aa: ASPPRGQASDTQY

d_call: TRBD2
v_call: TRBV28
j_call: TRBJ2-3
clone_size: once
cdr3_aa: ASSLERGGTDTQY

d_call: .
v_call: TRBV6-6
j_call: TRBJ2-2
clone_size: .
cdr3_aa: ASSSTELNTGELF

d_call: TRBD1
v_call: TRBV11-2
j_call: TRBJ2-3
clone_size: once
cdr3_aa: ASSSRGRRTGGTDTQY

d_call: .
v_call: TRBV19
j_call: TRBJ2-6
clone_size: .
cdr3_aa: ASSIAGYGPNVLT

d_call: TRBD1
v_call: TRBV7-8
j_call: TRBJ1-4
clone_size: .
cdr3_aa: ASSIRPGTGRRANEKLF

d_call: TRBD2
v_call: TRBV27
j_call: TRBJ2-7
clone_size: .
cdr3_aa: ASSLIAGGPHEQY

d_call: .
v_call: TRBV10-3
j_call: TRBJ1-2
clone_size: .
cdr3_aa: AISAAGSNYGYT

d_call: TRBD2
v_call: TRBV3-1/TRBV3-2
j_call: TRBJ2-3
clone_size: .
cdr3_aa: ASSHQRGASDTQY

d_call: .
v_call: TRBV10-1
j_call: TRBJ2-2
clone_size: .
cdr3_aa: ASSESRSPGELF

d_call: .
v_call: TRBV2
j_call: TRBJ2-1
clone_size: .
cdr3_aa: ATRAGNEQF

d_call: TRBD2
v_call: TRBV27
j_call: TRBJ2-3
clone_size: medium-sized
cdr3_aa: ASSQITSGKGADTQY

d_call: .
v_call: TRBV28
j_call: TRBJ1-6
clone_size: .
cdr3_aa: ASRIKQGNSPLH

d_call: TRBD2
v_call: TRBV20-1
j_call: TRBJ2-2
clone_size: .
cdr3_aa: SASRLAANTGELF

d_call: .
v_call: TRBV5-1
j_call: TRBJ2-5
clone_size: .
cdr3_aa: ASSLGREETQY

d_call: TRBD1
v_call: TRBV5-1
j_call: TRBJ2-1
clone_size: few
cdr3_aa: ASRRGLSYNEQF

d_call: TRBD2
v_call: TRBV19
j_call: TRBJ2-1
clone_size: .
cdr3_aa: ASNKREGLGEQF

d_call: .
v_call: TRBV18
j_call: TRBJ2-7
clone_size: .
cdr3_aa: ASSPSGLSTSYEQY